Sequencing of this T cell receptor (beta chain) was carried out in a study of T cell repertoires in cytomegalovirus infection. Overall study results and limits: Using cumulative public TCR beta family frequency, the authors identified those who carried CMV together with the relevant HLA.

TCRdb passed the reads through MiXCR, listing each CDR3 protein once. The sample lists a few hundred thousand distinct CDR3 sequences; roughly 42% were seen once. Germline CDR1 reads SGHTA; CDR2 reads FQGNSA. This CDR3 contains 15 residues. V lost 6 bases to trimming and J lost 3 bases, with 15 bases between them. Concerning this clonotype: The antigen remains undetermined.

This receptor was obtained from a human donor in good health (CMV status not recorded). Some clones in this sample may be carry-over from other donors' samples. Sequenced here: cultured PBMCs, sampled from culture after CMV antigen stimulation. V gene TRBV7-2 combines with J gene TRBJ2-1; no firm D call. DNA of the CDR3: TGTGCCAGCAGTACCGACGGGTTCGGCTACAATGAGCAGTTCTTC. This translates into CASSTDGFGYNEQFF.